Listed below are T cell receptor beta chains from one sample, sequenced in a study of OX40 agonist ivuxolimab in advanced cancers. Sequencing was performed with immunoSEQ multiplex PCR; in TCRdb, only in-frame clones are kept and a portion is missing. The table lists 25,000 to 35,000 clones, approximately 86% of them singletons. Sample: CD4+ or CD8+ T cells sorted from blood, taken in a trial of the OX40 agonist ivuxolimab. The receptors originated from an adult with an advanced solid tumor such as melanoma, head and neck, liver or kidney cancer. Both conserved end residues are part of each CDR3. The order of the fields is J gene, clone size, V gene, CDR3 protein. Clone size is given for some rows only: seen once, a few or many times, or a class if the clone is expanded.

J: TRBJ1-3
size: NA
V: TRBV2
CDR3: CASRGQGAVGLSGNTIYF

J: TRBJ2-1
size: once
V: TRBV28
CDR3: CASHREGTYNEQFF

J: TRBJ1-1
size: NA
V: TRBV5-6
CDR3: CASSIGTGGFWNTEAFF

J: TRBJ2-1
size: NA
V: TRBV5-6
CDR3: CASSTRPGTSSNEQFF

J: TRBJ2-5
size: NA
V: TRBV27
CDR3: CASEPGLVEETQYF

J: TRBJ2-1
size: once
V: TRBV6-6
CDR3: CASSYAREPPHYEQFF

J: TRBJ2-5
size: NA
V: TRBV6-6
CDR3: CASRLAGGYQETQYF

J: TRBJ2-7
size: NA
V: TRBV19
CDR3: CASSIGPGGAYEQYF

J: TRBJ2-2
size: NA
V: TRBV10-2
CDR3: CASNSGFAGELFF

J: TRBJ1-4
size: once
V: TRBV7-9
CDR3: CASSILPGQGMEKLFF

J: TRBJ2-1
size: once
V: TRBV7-2
CDR3: CASSLGNEQFF

J: TRBJ2-1
size: NA
V: TRBV2
CDR3: CASRALDREYNEQFF

J: TRBJ2-7
size: NA
V: TRBV5-1
CDR3: CASSGDREVQYF

J: TRBJ2-1
size: NA
V: TRBV2
CDR3: CASDAYNEQFF

J: TRBJ2-7
size: NA
V: TRBV18
CDR3: CASSPPEARTNPYEQYF

J: TRBJ2-1
size: NA
V: TRBV5-1
CDR3: CASSGGLAGISLNEQFF

J: TRBJ2-3
size: NA
V: TRBV13
CDR3: CASSLGHLITAGDTQYF

J: TRBJ2-3
size: NA
V: TRBV12-5
CDR3: CASGHRDRGADTQYF

J: TRBJ2-1
size: NA
V: TRBV9
CDR3: CASSVGGYEQFF

J: TRBJ1-1
size: NA
V: TRBV6-5
CDR3: CASSYKETSGAFF

J: TRBJ1-1
size: NA
V: TRBV28
CDR3: CASSRYTEAFF

J: TRBJ2-3
size: once
V: TRBV28
CDR3: CASSIPTGRSTDTQYF

J: TRBJ2-1
size: NA
V: TRBV27
CDR3: CASSFEGYEQFF

J: TRBJ2-2
size: NA
V: TRBV28
CDR3: CARVLAGGGGELFF

J: TRBJ2-1
size: NA
V: TRBV5-4
CDR3: CASSFGPGVNEQFF

J: TRBJ2-7
size: NA
V: TRBV28
CDR3: CASLPTSGVYEQYF

J: TRBJ1-5
size: NA
V: TRBV6-4
CDR3: CASSMEYGNQPQHF

J: TRBJ2-7
size: few
V: TRBV19
CDR3: CASSVGAYEQYF

J: TRBJ2-1
size: NA
V: TRBV5-1
CDR3: CASSLIRGGLSSYNEQFF

J: TRBJ1-2
size: NA
V: TRBV6-5
CDR3: CASSYSPGSNYGYTF

J: TRBJ1-5
size: NA
V: TRBV28
CDR3: CASSFGQGEGQPQHF

J: TRBJ1-1
size: once
V: TRBV7-2
CDR3: CASSLGWQGYPNTEAFF

J: TRBJ2-3
size: few
V: TRBV9
CDR3: CASSVSKWGDTQYF

J: TRBJ2-7
size: NA
V: TRBV27
CDR3: CASSISGASYEQYF

J: TRBJ2-7
size: once
V: TRBV6-5
CDR3: CASKNVAGSYEQYF

J: TRBJ1-2
size: once
V: TRBV21-1
CDR3: CASSKGGGYTF

J: TRBJ2-7
size: NA
V: TRBV10-1
CDR3: CASTDRGHYEQYF

J: TRBJ2-7
size: once
V: TRBV4-1
CDR3: CASSQESVTGRTYEQYF

J: TRBJ2-7
size: NA
V: TRBV15
CDR3: CATSPSRAKSYEQYF

J: TRBJ2-7
size: NA
V: TRBV27
CDR3: CASSLTGQALGYEQYF

J: TRBJ2-7
size: NA
V: TRBV7-9
CDR3: CASSGWDSMGEQYF

J: TRBJ2-6
size: NA
V: TRBV11-2
CDR3: CASSSSDMGQGAGANVLTF

J: TRBJ2-3
size: NA
V: TRBV7-9
CDR3: CASSPPSGGAWDTQYF

J: TRBJ1-1
size: NA
V: TRBV11-3
CDR3: CASSLVGGSTEAFF

J: TRBJ2-7
size: NA
V: TRBV10-3
CDR3: CAIIQGGHYEQYF

J: TRBJ1-4
size: NA
V: TRBV10-2
CDR3: CASKGRGDEKLFF

J: TRBJ2-3
size: NA
V: TRBV10-3
CDR3: CAISASGTHVSTDTQYF